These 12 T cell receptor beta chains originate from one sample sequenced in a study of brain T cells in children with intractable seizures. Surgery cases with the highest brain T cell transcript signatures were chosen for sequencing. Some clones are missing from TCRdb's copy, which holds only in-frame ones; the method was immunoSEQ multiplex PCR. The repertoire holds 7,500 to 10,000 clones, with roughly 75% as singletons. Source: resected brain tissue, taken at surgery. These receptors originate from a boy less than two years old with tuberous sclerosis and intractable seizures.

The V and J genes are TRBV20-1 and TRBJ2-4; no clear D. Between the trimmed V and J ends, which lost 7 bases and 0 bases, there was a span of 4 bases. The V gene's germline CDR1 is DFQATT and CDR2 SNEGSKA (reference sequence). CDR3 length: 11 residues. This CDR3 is CSVLAKNIQYF. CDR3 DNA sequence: TGCAGTGTGTTAGCCAAAAACATTCAGTACTTC.

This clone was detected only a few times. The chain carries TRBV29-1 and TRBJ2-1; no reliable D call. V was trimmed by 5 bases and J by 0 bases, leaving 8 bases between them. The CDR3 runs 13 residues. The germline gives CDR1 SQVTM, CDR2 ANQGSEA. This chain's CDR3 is CSVLQSSYNEQFF. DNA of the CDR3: TGCAGCGTTCTTCAAAGCTCCTACAATGAGCAGTTCTTC.

The CDR3 sequence: CASSTQVNTEAFF. As DNA, the CDR3 is TGCGCCAGCAGCACACAGGTGAACACTGAAGCTTTCTTT. V gene TRBV5-1 combines with J gene TRBJ1-1; maybe TRBD1 (5 bases). V lost 4 bases and J 0 bases, leaving 7 bases between the germline ends. The CDR3 is 13 amino acids. Germline CDR1 reads SGHRS; CDR2 reads YFSETQ.

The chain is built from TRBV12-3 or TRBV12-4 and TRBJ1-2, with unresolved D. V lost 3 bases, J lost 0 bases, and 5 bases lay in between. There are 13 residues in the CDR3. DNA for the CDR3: TGTGCCAGCAGTTTGCAGACTAACTATGGCTACACCTTC. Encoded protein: CASSLQTNYGYTF.

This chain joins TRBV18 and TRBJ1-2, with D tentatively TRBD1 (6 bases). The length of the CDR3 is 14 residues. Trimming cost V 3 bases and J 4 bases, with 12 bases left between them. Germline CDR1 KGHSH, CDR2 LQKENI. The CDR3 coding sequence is TGTGCCAGCTCACCGCAGGACAGCCTCTATGGCTACACCTTC. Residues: CASSPQDSLYGYTF.

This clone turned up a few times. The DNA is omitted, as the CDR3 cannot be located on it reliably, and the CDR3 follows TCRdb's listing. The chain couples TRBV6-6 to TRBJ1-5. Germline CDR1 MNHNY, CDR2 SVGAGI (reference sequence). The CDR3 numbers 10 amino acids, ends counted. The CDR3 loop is CASSTSPQHF.

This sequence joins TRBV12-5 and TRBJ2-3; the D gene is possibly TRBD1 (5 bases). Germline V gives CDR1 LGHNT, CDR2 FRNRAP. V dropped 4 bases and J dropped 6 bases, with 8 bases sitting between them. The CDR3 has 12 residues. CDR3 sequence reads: CASGSPGDTQYF. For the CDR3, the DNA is TGTGCTAGTGGTTCCCCAGGGGATACGCAGTATTTT.

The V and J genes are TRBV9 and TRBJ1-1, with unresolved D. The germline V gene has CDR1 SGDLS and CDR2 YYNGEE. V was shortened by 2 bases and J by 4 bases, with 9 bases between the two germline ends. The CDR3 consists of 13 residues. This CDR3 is CASSVGESTEAFF. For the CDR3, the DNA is TGTGCCAGCAGCGTGGGTGAGAGCACTGAAGCTTTCTTT.

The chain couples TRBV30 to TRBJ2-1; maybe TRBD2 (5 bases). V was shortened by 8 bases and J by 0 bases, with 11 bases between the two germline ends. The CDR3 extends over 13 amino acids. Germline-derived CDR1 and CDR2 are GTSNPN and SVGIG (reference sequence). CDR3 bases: TGTGCCCTACAAGAGGGCTCCTACAATGAGCAGTTCTTC. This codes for CALQEGSYNEQFF.

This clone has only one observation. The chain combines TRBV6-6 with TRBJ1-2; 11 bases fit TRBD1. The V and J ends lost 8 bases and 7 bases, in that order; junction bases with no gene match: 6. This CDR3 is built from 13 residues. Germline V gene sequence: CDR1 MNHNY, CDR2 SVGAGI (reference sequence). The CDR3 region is CASPGQGDLGYTF. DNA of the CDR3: TGTGCCAGCCCGGGACAGGGGGATCTTGGCTACACCTTC.

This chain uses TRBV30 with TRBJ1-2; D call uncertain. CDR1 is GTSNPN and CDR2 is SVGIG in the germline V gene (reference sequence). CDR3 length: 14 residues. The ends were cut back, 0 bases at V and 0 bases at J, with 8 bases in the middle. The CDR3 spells CAWSVRWANYGYTF. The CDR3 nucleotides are TGTGCCTGGAGTGTACGGTGGGCTAACTATGGCTACACCTTC. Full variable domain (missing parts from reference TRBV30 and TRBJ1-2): SQTIHQWPATLVQPVGSPLSLECTVEGTSNPNLYWYRQAAGRGLQLLFYSVGIGQISSEVPQNLSASRPQDRQFILSSKKLLLSDSGFYLCAWSVRWANYGYTFGSGTRLTVV.

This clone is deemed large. CDR3 amino acids: CASSLAGGREAFF. Written as DNA, the CDR3 is TGTGCCAGCAGCTTAGCGGGAGGGCGTGAAGCTTTCTTT. The J gene is TRBJ1-1, the V gene TRBV7-9; D gene unclear. The length of the CDR3 is 13 residues. Between the trimmed V and J ends, which lost 0 bases and 7 bases, there was a span of 9 bases. Looked up from germline, CDR1 is SEHNR and CDR2 is FQNEAQ (reference sequence).